A single sample is the source of the 26 T cell receptor delta chains below, sequenced in a study of human gamma delta and Vdelta1 T cells. TCRdb re-called the PCR reads via CATT. The sample has approximately 4,100 delta-chain clones; about 24% are singletons. Sequencing input: naive CD27+ Vdelta1 gamma-delta T cells from blood. The source of these receptors is a human donor in good health.

This clone was detected many times. The chain joins TRDV1 to TRDJ1; 13 bases line up with TRDD3. Looked up from germline, CDR1 is TSWWSYY and CDR2 is QGS. The V segment lost 0 bases and the J segment 2 bases; nucleotides outside the gene matches: 18. There are 22 residues in the CDR3. This CDR3 reads CALGELLSRTGGYGKRTDKLIF. The CDR3, as DNA: TGTGCTCTTGGGGAACTTCTCAGCCGTACTGGGGGATACGGGAAGCGTACCGATAAACTCATCTTT.

This clone was counted a few times. The chain joins TRDV1 to TRDJ1; TRDD3 matches at 11 bases. The junction had 30 bases not matched to a gene; V was cut back by 1 base and J by 8 bases. Germline values: CDR1 TSWWSYY, CDR2 QGS. This CDR3 spans 23 amino acids. Here the CDR3 DNA reads TGTGCTCTTGGGGAACAGGTGGCCCGAATCAACTGGGGGATAAAGGTTCCCCCCAAAAAACTCATCTTT. Translating gives CALGEQVARINWGIKVPPKKLIF.

V and J are TRDV1 and TRDJ1, with TRDD2 identical over 8 bases. CDR3 length: 17 residues. The germline V gene has CDR1 TSWWSYY and CDR2 QGS. The trim removed 5 bases at V and 2 bases at J, leaving 13 bases unmatched. The CDR3 DNA reads TGTGCTCTTGGGAACCCCCTTCCTAGAGGTGGTACCGATAAACTCATCTTT. Its protein product is CALGNPLPRGGTDKLIF.

The genes are TRDV1 and TRDJ1, with TRDD3 matching 9 bases. This CDR3 is built from 24 residues. Germline CDR1 TSWWSYY, CDR2 QGS. Trimming took 4 bases from V and 2 from J; bases not matched to a gene: 32. The CDR3 is CALGVTWPSLYMMRGYAGTDKLIF. The CDR3, as DNA: TGTGCTCTTGGGGTCACCTGGCCTTCCTTATATATGATGAGGGGATACGCCGGGACCGATAAACTCATCTTT.

This clone was counted a few times. A far larger clone lies a single base away; this is likely a read error. This same CDR3 is encoded by further DNA sequences in the sample. The chain carries TRDV1 and TRDJ1; 13 bases map to TRDD3. The V gene end was trimmed by 4 bases and the J gene end by 4 bases; junction bases not matched to a gene: 30. Germline V CDR1 and CDR2: TSWWSYY, QGS. CDR3 length: 24 residues. As DNA, the CDR3 is TGTGCTCTTGGGGCCAAATCTGTCCGTCCAGGCACTGGGGGATACGTAGGTTGGAGCGATAAACTCATCTTT. Protein sequence: CALGAKSVRPGTGGYVGWSDKLIF.

Only a few counts were recorded for this clone. A read error likely explains why the TCRdb protein, taken from a much larger clone, differs from this DNA's translation at residue 9; the protein shown is translated from the DNA. The rearrangement uses TRDV1 and TRDJ1; 12 bases line up with TRDD3. The CDR3 length is 22 residues. V lost 0 bases, J lost 3 bases, and 20 bases stayed unmatched. Germline V gene data show CDR1 as TSWWSYY and CDR2 as QGS. The CDR3 DNA reads TGTGCTCTTGGGGAACTTATGACGTGCCCTACCCTGACTGGGGGATACTCCGATAAACTCATCTTT. It yields the protein CALGELMTCPTLTGGYSDKLIF.

This rearrangement joins TRDV1 to TRDJ1; 7 nucleotides agree with TRDD3. Germline assignment: CDR1 TSWWSYY and CDR2 QGS. The trim removed 5 bases at V and 0 bases at J, leaving 15 bases unmatched. This CDR3 contains 18 residues. The CDR3 DNA sequence: TGTGCTCTTGGGCGCCCCGGGGATATCCGTGATTACACCGATAAACTCATCTTT. Amino acids: CALGRPGDIRDYTDKLIF.

Sample share makes this clone medium-sized. Different DNA sequences within this sample yield the same CDR3. This chain joins TRDV1 and TRDJ1, with D unresolved. The V gene's germline CDR1 is TSWWSYY and CDR2 QGS. CDR3 length equals 14 residues. Trimming removed 2 bases at V and 4 bases at J, with 11 bases between. CDR3 residues: CALGELATYDKLIF. CDR3 nucleotide sequence: TGTGCTCTTGGGGAATTGGCTACCTACGATAAACTCATCTTT.

The chain links TRDV1 to TRDJ1; D is possibly TRDD3 (6 bases). Germline values: CDR1 TSWWSYY, CDR2 QGS. The CDR3 loop spans 18 amino acids. V lost 2 bases and J 0 bases, leaving 19 bases between the germline ends. CDR3 sequence (DNA): TGTGCTCTTGGGGAAGTTTACCAGGGGCGGGGATACACCGATAAACTCATCTTT. This codes for CALGEVYQGRGYTDKLIF.

The chain links TRDV1 to TRDJ1; 11 bases are a match to TRDD3. Germline loops: CDR1 TSWWSYY, CDR2 QGS. The CDR3 totals 22 residues. After removal of 0 bases from V and 1 base from J, the junction contained 19 bases not matched to a gene. The chain's CDR3 is CALGELPVFLLLGDRGTDKLIF. DNA of the CDR3: TGTGCTCTTGGGGAACTACCCGTCTTCCTGCTACTGGGGGATAGAGGCACCGATAAACTCATCTTT.

The table lists this clone with a few counts. The chain recombines TRDV1 with TRDJ1, with 7 bases fitting TRDD3. Trimming took 0 bases from V and 0 from J; bases not matched to a gene: 31. Per germline, CDR1 TSWWSYY and CDR2 QGS. The CDR3 is made up of 25 amino acids. The CDR3 reads CALGELHPRGHTGVPGGGYTDKLIF. The CDR3, as DNA: TGTGCTCTTGGGGAACTCCATCCTAGGGGCCATACCGGGGTCCCTGGGGGGGGTTACACCGATAAACTCATCTTT.

J is TRDJ1 and V is TRDV1, with TRDD3 matching 12 bases. Germline CDR1 reads TSWWSYY; CDR2 reads QGS. Germline trimming cut 0 bases from V and 0 bases from J; bases unmatched to any gene: 8. The CDR3 is 19 amino acids. The DNA for the CDR3 is TGTGCTCTTGGGGAACTCCAGCTGGGGGATACGGGGTACACCGATAAACTCATCTTT. This gives the protein CALGELQLGDTGYTDKLIF.

Details on this clone: One end of the junction does not line up with germline, which may come from a read error. Other DNA sequences of this sample code for an identical CDR3. The genes are TRDV1 and TRDJ1, with D tentatively TRDD3 (5 bases). The CDR3 spans 13 residues. Germline V gene data show CDR1 as TSWWSYY and CDR2 as QGS. CDR3 nucleotides: TGTGCTCTCGGGGAACACGTCGGGGCCAAACTCATCTTT. Its protein product is CALGEHVGAKLIF.

The genes are TRDV1 and TRDJ1; TRDD3 might be the D (6 bases). This CDR3 contains 21 residues. Germline CDR1 TSWWSYY, CDR2 QGS. Trimming pared 0 bases from V and 1 base from J, leaving 27 bases between. In DNA form, the CDR3 reads TGTGCTCTTGGGGAACTCCCCCTACAAGATGGGGGCCCTACGCCCACCGATAAACTCATCTTT. This translates into CALGELPLQDGGPTPTDKLIF.

This clone rates as large. This sample also contains other DNA sequences that code for the same CDR3. V gene TRDV1 combines with J gene TRDJ1, with 9 positions matching TRDD3. J lost 1 base, V lost 2 bases, and 20 bases had no gene match. Per germline, CDR1 TSWWSYY and CDR2 QGS. The CDR3 runs to 21 residues. DNA for the CDR3: TGTGCTCTTGGGGAAAAATTTCGCTTCCTATCTGGGGATACGGGCACCGATAAACTCATCTTT. Translation: CALGEKFRFLSGDTGTDKLIF.

In this sample, this clone turned up a few times. TCRdb assigns this DNA the protein of a much larger clone, which departs from its translation at residue 3; this likely reflects a read error, and the protein shown comes from translating the DNA. J is TRDJ1 and V is TRDV1, with 13 bases that match TRDD3. Germline lookup yields CDR1 TSWWSYY and CDR2 QGS. The V segment lost 10 bases and the J segment 0 bases; nucleotides outside the gene matches: 17. CDR3 length equals 19 residues. The CDR3 is CAPATGDWGIRIYTDKLIF. CDR3 nucleotides: TGTGCTCCTGCAACGGGGGACTGGGGGATACGGATTTACACCGATAAACTCATCTTT.

V gene TRDV1 combines with J gene TRDJ1, with 7 bases aligning to TRDD3. V was pared by 3 bases and J by 0 bases, with 28 bases of the junction left unmatched. The CDR3 consists of 23 residues. Germline V gene lookup returns CDR1 TSWWSYY and CDR2 QGS. CDR3 nucleotides: TGTGCTCTTGGGGACCCGGTTCGGCTCCACGCGACTTCTGGGGGCCGCTACACCGATAAACTCATCTTT. Its translation: CALGDPVRLHATSGGRYTDKLIF.

A remark on this clone: This likely came from a read error, as a far larger clone is one base away. This chain connects TRDV2 to TRDJ1, with D unresolved. This CDR3 comprises 15 residues. Trimming shortened V by 3 bases and J by 3 bases, and 16 bases separated the two germline ends. Germline CDR1 is GEAIGNYY and CDR2 is EKD. The DNA of the CDR3 is TGTGCCTGTGACCCCCACAGGGAGTCCGCCGATAAACTCATCTTT. Its protein product is CACDPHRESADKLIF.

This clone was recorded a few times. TCRdb's entry gives the protein of a much larger clone, which mismatches this DNA's translation at residue 12, likely from a read error; the protein reported here is translated from the DNA. The chain joins TRDV1 to TRDJ1, with 9 bases that match TRDD3. Trimming removed 4 bases from V and 0 bases from J; junction bases left unmatched: 12. The V gene's germline CDR1 is TSWWSYY and CDR2 QGS. The CDR3 runs 18 residues. This CDR3 is CALGVQRANWGNTDKLIF. CDR3 bases: TGTGCTCTTGGGGTGCAAAGGGCCAACTGGGGGAACACCGATAAACTCATCTTT.

There are a few counts of this clone. The V gene is TRDV1, the J gene TRDJ1; D not resolved. This CDR3 has 14 residues. Germline V gives CDR1 TSWWSYY, CDR2 QGS. V lost 6 bases, J lost 0 bases, and 11 bases lay in between. This CDR3 reads CALGRRMNTDKLIF. As DNA, the CDR3 is TGTGCTCTTGGTCGCCGTATGAACACCGATAAACTCATCTTT.

V gene TRDV1 combines with J gene TRDJ1; 12 nucleotides match TRDD3. This CDR3 region has 24 residues. Trimming at V came to 4 bases and at J to 0 bases, leaving 27 bases not matched to a gene. Germline CDR1 is TSWWSYY and CDR2 is QGS. CDR3 region: CALGAGQSKVLYSGGYGYTDKLIF. CDR3 DNA sequence: TGTGCTCTTGGGGCCGGACAATCCAAGGTCCTCTACTCTGGGGGATACGGATACACCGATAAACTCATCTTT.

By sample share, this clone is medium-sized. One base separates it from a far larger clone, so it is likely a read error. The gene calls are TRDV1 and TRDJ1; 10 bases are shared with TRDD3. The CDR3 loop spans 19 amino acids. Trimming removed 9 bases from V and 2 bases from J; junction bases left unmatched: 21. Per the germline V gene, CDR1 is TSWWSYY and CDR2 is QGS. CDR3 nucleotides: TGTGCTCTGGACATCCCTTCCCTATCCTTACTGGGGGATACCGATAAACTCATCTTT. The encoded protein is CALDIPSLSLLGDTDKLIF.

This chain joins TRDV1 and TRDJ1; 13 nucleotides agree with TRDD3. The CDR3 contains 24 residues. Germline-derived CDR1 and CDR2 are TSWWSYY and QGS. Trimming removed 3 bases from V and 6 bases from J; junction bases left unmatched: 31. DNA of the CDR3: TGTGCTCTTGGGGATGCCCTGAGGGTCCTTCATCCGACTGGGGGATACGCAGGCAAACATAAACTCATCTTT. It encodes CALGDALRVLHPTGGYAGKHKLIF.

This clone was counted a few times. This DNA translates differently at residue 18 from the TCRdb protein, which is that of a much larger clone; a read error is likely, and the protein shown is the DNA's own translation. This rearrangement joins TRDV1 to TRDJ1, with 9 bases identical to TRDD3. This CDR3 comprises 20 residues. The germline gives CDR1 TSWWSYY, CDR2 QGS. CDR3 region: CALGELAPTGGQHSTDKPIF. The CDR3 DNA sequence: TGTGCTCTTGGGGAACTGGCCCCTACTGGGGGACAGCACTCCACCGATAAACCCATCTTT.

As to this clone: Additional DNA sequences in this sample encode the identical CDR3. The chain couples TRDV1 to TRDJ1, with 9 bases aligning to TRDD3. This CDR3 spans 21 amino acids. Per germline, CDR1 TSWWSYY and CDR2 QGS. After removal of 0 bases from V and 0 bases from J, the junction contained 17 bases not matched to a gene. CDR3 region: CALGELDPLGDSPYYTDKLIF. As DNA, the CDR3 is TGTGCTCTTGGGGAACTCGACCCCCTGGGGGATTCTCCATACTACACCGATAAACTCATCTTT.

About this clone: This DNA translates differently at residue 12 from the TCRdb protein, which is that of a much larger clone; a read error is likely, and the protein shown is the DNA's own translation. This rearrangement joins TRDV1 to TRDJ1, with 10 bases identical to TRDD3. The germline V gene has CDR1 TSWWSYY and CDR2 QGS. Trimming cost V 3 bases and J 3 bases; bases outside gene matches: 13. The CDR3 is made up of 18 amino acids. The CDR3 DNA follows: TGTGCTCTTGGGGAGCAATGGTTACTGGGGGATGACGCCGATAAACTCATCTTT. It yields the protein CALGEQWLLGDDADKLIF.